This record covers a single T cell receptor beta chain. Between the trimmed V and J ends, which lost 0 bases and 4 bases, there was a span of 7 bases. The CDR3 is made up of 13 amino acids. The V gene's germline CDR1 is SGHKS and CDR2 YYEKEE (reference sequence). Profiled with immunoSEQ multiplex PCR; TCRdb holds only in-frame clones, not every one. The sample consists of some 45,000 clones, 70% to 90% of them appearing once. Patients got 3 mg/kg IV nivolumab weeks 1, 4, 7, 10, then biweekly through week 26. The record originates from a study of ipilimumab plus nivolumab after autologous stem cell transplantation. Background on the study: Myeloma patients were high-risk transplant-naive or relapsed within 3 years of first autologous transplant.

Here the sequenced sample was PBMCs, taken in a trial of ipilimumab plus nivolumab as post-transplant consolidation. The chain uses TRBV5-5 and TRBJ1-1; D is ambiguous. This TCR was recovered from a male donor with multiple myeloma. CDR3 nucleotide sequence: TGTGCCAGCAGCTTGGTGGGTTCCACTGAAGCTTTCTTT. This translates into CASSLVGSTEAFF.